This T cell receptor (beta chain) comes out of a study of cytomegalovirus exposure and HLA in healthy donors. In the case of this clone: Its antigen is still unknown.

General study points: A link between a missense DCLRE1C variant and TCR beta V- and J-gene trimming emerged from a later analysis. Being indistinguishable, some V segments were excluded, TRBV6-2 and TRBV6-3 among them.

V gave up 4 bases and J gave up 2 bases; unmatched junction bases: 6. The germline CDR1 and CDR2 sequences are SGHRS and YFSETQ. This CDR3 contains 14 residues. This PCR relied on a set of 60 Vbeta primers and 13 Jbeta primers. Using immunoSEQ multiplex PCR, the repertoire was profiled, and TCRdb retains in-frame clones only, with some absent. In the table there are 200,000 to 250,000 clones, approximately 81% of which are singletons. The TCR originated in a woman between 55 and 75 years old in good health and CMV-seropositive. Sequencing was carried out using PBMCs. The chain links TRBV5-1 to TRBJ2-7; 7 nucleotides align to TRBD1. The CDR3 protein is CASSTQTGPYEQYF. For the CDR3, the DNA is TGCGCCAGCAGCACCCAGACAGGGCCCTACGAGCAGTACTTC.